The clone carrying this T cell receptor beta chain has only a few counts. Its antigen is undetermined. These data belong to a study of T cells in Graves' hyperthyroidism and ophthalmopathy. General study results and limits: Researchers report that a 13 V-J model separated ophthalmopathy from stable hyperthyroidism. Among thyroid clonotypes expanded above 0.001, most also appeared in blood.

The V gene lost 10 bases and the J gene lost 3 bases, with 12 bases spanning the gap. The germline gives CDR1 ENHRY, CDR2 SYGVKD. The CDR3 is 12 amino acids. Orbital computed tomography, thyroid ultrasound, serum thyroxine and TRAb, and clinical symptoms together informed the diagnoses. Regions amplified from RNA transcripts were the TCR beta CDR3 regions. Carried out on the TCR CDR3, a first-round RT-PCR used the HTBI primer set. TCRdb re-called the multiplex PCR reads through MiXCR, storing one row per CDR3 protein. The sample contains hundreds of thousands of distinct CDR3 sequences, around 42% of which appear only once.

The sample consisted of peripheral blood or thyroid tissue (not recorded which). The sequence was obtained from a woman aged 18-35 years with Graves' hyperthyroidism. The chain employs TRBV10-3 and TRBJ2-5; D ambiguous. The CDR3 bases are TGTGCCACCAACCGGCAGAAAGAGACCCAGTACTTC. Amino acid sequence: CATNRQKETQYF.